A selection of T cell receptor beta chains follows, all from one sample in a study of cytomegalovirus exposure and HLA in healthy donors. Method: immunoSEQ multiplex PCR; TCRdb's copy keeps in-frame clones and lacks some. The sample includes 170,000 or so clones, around 84% of them seen just once. The sample taken for sequencing was PBMCs. These receptors were obtained from a woman between 35 and 50 years old in good health and CMV-seronegative. Both conserved end residues are part of each CDR3. Fields, in order: D gene, clone size, V gene, J gene, CDR3 protein, CDR3 DNA. The D gene is left open where the match is weak. Not every row has a clone size; where given, it reads once, few, many or a size class.

D: TRBD1; size: -; V: TRBV6-6; J: TRBJ1-6; CDR3: CATQRTGANNSPLHF; DNA: TGTGCCACCCAAAGAACAGGGGCGAATAATTCACCCCTCCACTTT
D: TRBD1; size: few; V: TRBV6-5; J: TRBJ2-7; CDR3: CASSYTSGQHYEQYF; DNA: TGTGCCAGCAGTTACACGTCGGGACAGCACTACGAGCAGTACTTC
D: -; size: once; V: TRBV7-3; J: TRBJ1-1; CDR3: CASSSGGRGVSEAFF; DNA: TGTGCCAGCAGCTCAGGTGGACGGGGGGTCTCTGAAGCTTTCTTT
D: -; size: -; V: TRBV5-6; J: TRBJ1-2; CDR3: CASSPGHYGYTF; DNA: TGTGCCAGCAGCCCAGGGCACTATGGCTACACCTTC
D: -; size: -; V: TRBV9; J: TRBJ1-1; CDR3: CASSAATGNTEAFF; DNA: TGTGCCAGCAGCGCTGCGACAGGGAACACTGAAGCTTTCTTT
D: -; size: -; V: TRBV6-7; J: TRBJ2-3; CDR3: CASSSDRRSTDTQYF; DNA: TGTGCCAGCAGTTCAGACAGGAGAAGCACAGATACGCAGTATTTT
D: TRBD1; size: once; V: TRBV7-9; J: TRBJ2-5; CDR3: CASSLRVSPGTANQETQYF; DNA: TGTGCCAGCAGCTTACGCGTATCTCCCGGGACAGCTAACCAAGAGACCCAGTACTTC
D: TRBD2; size: -; V: TRBV5-1; J: TRBJ2-3; CDR3: CASSLSSGGGPDTQYF; DNA: TGCGCCAGCAGCTTATCGAGCGGGGGCGGCCCAGATACGCAGTATTTT
D: -; size: -; V: TRBV6-1; J: TRBJ1-5; CDR3: CASKVRSISNQPQHF; DNA: TGTGCCAGCAAAGTTAGGAGCATTAGCAATCAGCCCCAGCATTTT
D: -; size: -; V: TRBV25-1; J: TRBJ1-4; CDR3: CASSETATNEKLFF; DNA: TGTGCCAGCAGTGAAACAGCAACTAATGAAAAACTGTTTTTT
D: -; size: -; V: TRBV19; J: TRBJ1-6; CDR3: CASSVTWRGRTSPLHF; DNA: TGTGCCAGTAGTGTAACGTGGAGGGGCAGAACTTCACCCCTCCACTTT
D: TRBD2; size: -; V: TRBV6-1; J: TRBJ2-1; CDR3: CASSTPPGLTQFF; DNA: TGTGCCAGCAGCACACCCCCGGGACTAACGCAGTTCTTC
D: -; size: -; V: TRBV5-6; J: TRBJ1-4; CDR3: CASSLFSGVEEKLFF; DNA: TGTGCCAGCAGCTTGTTTTCAGGGGTTGAAGAAAAACTGTTTTTT
D: -; size: -; V: TRBV2; J: TRBJ2-5; CDR3: CASSQGLQTQYF; DNA: TGTGCCAGCAGCCAGGGCTTGCAGACCCAGTACTTC
D: -; size: once; V: TRBV7-9; J: TRBJ2-6; CDR3: CASSLGPTASSGANVLTF; DNA: TGTGCCAGCAGCTTAGGGCCGACAGCTAGCTCTGGGGCCAACGTCCTGACTTTC
D: TRBD2; size: few; V: TRBV7-9; J: TRBJ2-1; CDR3: CASSLGASGGADEQFF; DNA: TGTGCCAGCAGCTTAGGGGCTAGCGGGGGGGCCGATGAGCAGTTCTTC
D: -; size: -; V: TRBV19; J: TRBJ2-3; CDR3: CASSQPTSKLADTQYF; DNA: TGTGCCAGTAGTCAACCGACTAGTAAGTTAGCAGATACGCAGTATTTT
D: TRBD1; size: -; V: TRBV19; J: TRBJ1-5; CDR3: CASSTDRRRQGGNQPQHF; DNA: TGTGCCAGTAGTACGGACAGGCGTCGCCAGGGGGGCAATCAGCCCCAGCATTTT
D: TRBD1; size: -; V: TRBV5-4; J: TRBJ1-2; CDR3: CASGLSPDRRLHYGYTF; DNA: TGTGCCAGCGGACTATCTCCGGACAGGAGGCTTCACTATGGCTACACCTTC
D: -; size: few; V: TRBV5-1; J: TRBJ1-5; CDR3: CASSLNGMGNNQPQHF; DNA: TGCGCCAGCAGCTTGAACGGGATGGGGAACAATCAGCCCCAGCATTTT
D: TRBD1; size: -; V: TRBV10-3; J: TRBJ2-7; CDR3: CAISDLGRGLIYEQYF; DNA: TGTGCCATCAGTGATTTGGGCAGGGGGCTAATCTACGAGCAGTACTTC
D: -; size: -; V: TRBV2; J: TRBJ1-1; CDR3: CASTWTINTEAFF; DNA: TGTGCCAGCACCTGGACAATAAACACTGAAGCTTTCTTT
D: -; size: -; V: TRBV27; J: TRBJ2-7; CDR3: CASSFGRSLYEQYF; DNA: TGTGCCAGCAGTTTTGGGAGGTCCCTTTACGAGCAGTACTTC
D: -; size: -; V: TRBV13; J: TRBJ2-3; CDR3: CASSLYSSSSDTQYF; DNA: TGTGCCAGCAGCTTATACTCTAGCAGCTCAGATACGCAGTATTTT
D: TRBD1; size: -; V: TRBV11-2; J: TRBJ1-3; CDR3: CASSPQGEVAGNTIYF; DNA: TGTGCCAGCAGCCCACAGGGGGAGGTGGCTGGAAACACCATATATTTT
D: TRBD1; size: -; V: TRBV6-5; J: TRBJ1-4; CDR3: CASSYTAGTVREKLFF; DNA: TGTGCCAGCAGTTACACGGCCGGGACAGTAAGGGAAAAACTGTTTTTT
D: -; size: -; V: TRBV10-3; J: TRBJ1-1; CDR3: CAISESQGQNTEAFF; DNA: TGTGCCATCAGTGAGTCGCAGGGGCAGAACACTGAAGCCTTCTTT
D: TRBD1; size: -; V: TRBV2; J: TRBJ2-3; CDR3: CASDPRTGPDTQYF; DNA: TGTGCCAGCGACCCCCGGACAGGTCCAGATACGCAGTATTTT
D: -; size: -; V: TRBV6-5; J: TRBJ1-1; CDR3: CASREQGSSRNEAFF; DNA: TGTGCCAGCAGAGAACAGGGATCTTCGCGAAATGAAGCTTTCTTT
D: TRBD2; size: once; V: TRBV15; J: TRBJ2-1; CDR3: CATRQPGRGGIYNEQFF; DNA: TGTGCCACCCGACAACCCGGCCGGGGGGGGATTTACAATGAGCAGTTCTTC
D: TRBD1; size: -; V: TRBV6-5; J: TRBJ1-2; CDR3: CASRKHGQGGGYTF; DNA: TGTGCCAGTCGGAAACACGGACAGGGCGGAGGCTACACCTTC
D: -; size: -; V: TRBV28; J: TRBJ2-1; CDR3: CASARGKQFF; DNA: TGTGCCAGCGCTAGGGGAAAGCAGTTCTTC
D: TRBD1; size: -; V: TRBV2; J: TRBJ1-6; CDR3: CASRSYRGRIPLHF; DNA: TGTGCCAGCAGGTCATACAGGGGGAGGATACCCCTCCACTTT
D: -; size: few; V: TRBV9; J: TRBJ2-2; CDR3: CASSVGSGSTGELFF; DNA: TGTGCCAGCAGCGTAGGTTCAGGGTCCACCGGGGAGCTGTTTTTT
D: TRBD1; size: few; V: TRBV5-6; J: TRBJ1-4; CDR3: CASSSTDREEEKLFF; DNA: TGTGCCAGCAGCTCGACGGACAGGGAAGAGGAAAAACTGTTTTTT
D: TRBD2; size: -; V: TRBV5-6; J: TRBJ2-3; CDR3: CASSLRLLAASTDTQYF; DNA: TGTGCCAGCAGCTTGAGGCTACTAGCGGCTAGCACAGATACGCAGTATTTT
D: -; size: -; V: TRBV19; J: TRBJ2-1; CDR3: CASSIRRGPPNEQFF; DNA: TGTGCCAGTAGTATACGCAGGGGCCCCCCAAATGAGCAGTTCTTC
D: TRBD1; size: -; V: TRBV9; J: TRBJ1-2; CDR3: CASSAGQGLYGYTF; DNA: TGTGCCAGCAGCGCCGGACAGGGGTTATATGGCTACACCTTC
D: -; size: -; V: TRBV12-2; J: TRBJ1-3; CDR3: CASRRSENTIYF; DNA: TGCGCAAGTCGCCGCTCAGAAAACACCATATATTTT
D: TRBD2; size: once; V: TRBV5-1; J: TRBJ2-2; CDR3: CASSLAGSGGPTGELFF; DNA: TGCGCCAGCAGCTTGGCCGGAAGCGGGGGGCCCACCGGGGAGCTGTTTTTT
D: TRBD2; size: -; V: TRBV5-1; J: TRBJ2-5; CDR3: CASSPSSGGGAEKTQYF; DNA: TGCGCCAGCAGCCCTTCGTCGGGCGGGGGGGCCGAAAAGACCCAGTACTTC
D: -; size: -; V: TRBV2; J: TRBJ2-1; CDR3: CASSVTRSYNEQFF; DNA: TGTGCCAGCAGCGTGACACGCTCCTACAATGAGCAGTTCTTC
D: -; size: -; V: TRBV18; J: TRBJ1-2; CDR3: CASSVPTYGYTF; DNA: TGTGCCAGCTCGGTACCCACTTATGGCTACACCTTC
D: -; size: -; V: TRBV2; J: TRBJ2-1; CDR3: CASSKEASSYNEQFF; DNA: TGTGCCAGCAGTAAGGAGGCGAGCTCCTACAATGAGCAGTTCTTC
D: -; size: -; V: TRBV29-1; J: TRBJ1-1; CDR3: CSALSFEAFF; DNA: TGCAGCGCACTATCTTTTGAAGCTTTCTTT
D: TRBD1; size: -; V: TRBV6-1; J: TRBJ2-2; CDR3: CASKLTGQTGELFF; DNA: TGTGCCAGCAAGCTGACAGGGCAAACCGGGGAGCTGTTTTTT
D: TRBD1; size: -; V: TRBV28; J: TRBJ2-3; CDR3: CASIYRGADTQYF; DNA: TGTGCCAGCATTTACAGGGGTGCAGATACGCAGTATTTT
D: -; size: -; V: TRBV6-5; J: TRBJ1-5; CDR3: CASGSSYQPQHF; DNA: TGTGCCAGCGGCAGTTCTTATCAGCCCCAGCATTTT
D: TRBD1; size: -; V: TRBV7-8; J: TRBJ1-2; CDR3: CASSSVLAGGARSGYTF; DNA: TGTGCCAGCAGCTCGGTACTGGCAGGGGGCGCCCGTTCGGGCTACACCTTC
D: TRBD2; size: -; V: TRBV2; J: TRBJ2-5; CDR3: CASLASGEETQYF; DNA: TGTGCCAGCCTGGCTAGCGGGGAAGAGACCCAGTACTTC
D: TRBD1; size: -; V: TRBV11-2; J: TRBJ1-2; CDR3: CASSLVQGSWGYTF; DNA: TGTGCCAGCAGCTTAGTACAGGGGTCGTGGGGCTACACCTTC
D: TRBD2; size: -; V: TRBV11-2; J: TRBJ2-5; CDR3: CASSPGGLAVGETQYF; DNA: TGTGCCAGCAGCCCGGGTGGACTAGCGGTGGGGGAGACCCAGTACTTC
D: TRBD1; size: -; V: TRBV7-8; J: TRBJ1-4; CDR3: CASSSTGALGEKLFF; DNA: TGTGCCAGCAGCTCCACAGGGGCCCTTGGTGAAAAACTGTTTTTT
D: -; size: -; V: TRBV4-2; J: TRBJ1-6; CDR3: CASSQNDRFGYSPLHF; DNA: TGTGCCAGCAGCCAAAACGACAGGTTTGGGTATTCACCCCTCCACTTT
D: TRBD2; size: -; V: TRBV2; J: TRBJ2-5; CDR3: CASRDDTTSGGRETQYF; DNA: TGTGCCAGCAGGGACGACACCACTAGCGGGGGGCGAGAGACCCAGTACTTC